Below, one TCR beta chain is given with its context. Antigen: not known. This entry belongs to a study of T cell responses to AZD1222 COVID-19 vaccine. Study-level information: Second-dose recipients at about 4 or about 12 weeks were treated as one pooled group.

This CDR3 region has 17 residues. With 4 bases clipped from V and 8 bases from J, the junction kept 14 bases outside the gene matches. Germline loops: CDR1 LGHNA, CDR2 YSLEER. Study results and caveats: All repertoire sampling was performed exclusively after the peak T cell response. Close to half of spike-specific TCRs reportedly recognize unmutated variant regions.

Measured with immunoSEQ multiplex PCR; TCRdb has only the in-frame clones, and not every one. This sample yields roughly 120,000 clones, of which roughly 87% are seen a single time; around 9.4% belongs to the top ten. The sample in question was peripheral blood, obtained on day 0 of AZD1222 vaccination. The chain combines TRBV4-3 with TRBJ2-1; the match to TRBD2 covers 10 bases. The receptor was isolated from an adult in good health. The CDR3 bases are TGCGCCAGCAGCCTGGCCCTTCTAGCGGGAGTACCCCATGAGCAGTTCTTC. Protein: CASSLALLAGVPHEQFF.